This T cell receptor (beta chain) comes out of a study of blood T cell repertoires in COVID-19. Study-wide context: There were acute and convalescent COVID-19 samples, and they came from the United States, Italy and Spain. Sources were T cells, B-cell-depleted T cells, or PBMCs; the material itself was cDNA or gDNA.

The authors' processing: Amplification of reference gene primers provided the estimated nucleated cell counts. Clones were read by immunoSEQ multiplex PCR, and TCRdb kept only the in-frame ones, dropping some. For V, J and clone size, that table is used; D and trimming come from the DNA. The repertoire includes 75,000 to 95,000 clones, around four fifths of them detected once, and 15% to 20% sits in the top ten. The CDR3 sequence is 13 residues long. Germline CDR1 is SGHRS and CDR2 is YFSETQ. V shed 1 base and J shed 2 bases, with 6 bases lying between them. The specimen was peripheral blood. This chain uses TRBV5-1 with TRBJ1-1; the D is unclear. This TCR was recovered from an elderly man with active or convalescent COVID-19. As DNA, the CDR3 is TGCGCCAGCAGCTTGTCCAGAAACACTGAAGCTTTCTTT. This translates into CASSLSRNTEAFF.